Shown below are 26 T cell receptor beta chains from a single sample sequenced in a study of CD8+ T cells in alopecia areata. As for treatment: oral pan-JAK inhibitor, 5-10 mg twice daily. TCR sequencing used cDNA made by reverse transcription of extracted RNA. Sequencing used immunoSEQ multiplex PCR; TCRdb keeps in-frame clones, though not all of them. The table includes approximately 190,000 clones, 58% detected once. The source was CD4+ T cells sorted from blood, collected at week 24, from a patient treated with tofacitinib. The receptor set was obtained from a human donor with alopecia areata.

The chain has TRBV10-3 and TRBJ2-7; D possibly corresponds to TRBD1 (6 bases). The CDR3 contains 14 residues. Germline V CDR1 and CDR2: ENHRY, SYGVKD. Trimming removed 4 bases at V and 1 base at J, with 11 bases between. The CDR3 loop is CAISAQGRSYEQYF. The DNA of the CDR3 is TGTGCCATCAGTGCTCAGGGGCGTTCCTACGAGCAGTACTTC.

The gene calls are TRBV29-1 and TRBJ1-3; no clear D. In germline, CDR1 is SQVTM, CDR2 ANQGSEA. The CDR3 loop spans 13 amino acids. Trimming took 4 bases from V and 1 from J, leaving 8 bases between them. CDR3: CSVVEWSGNTIYF. The CDR3 DNA is TGCAGCGTTGTCGAGTGGTCTGGAAACACCATATATTTT.

The CDR3 reads CSVGLPLNTEAFF. CDR3 DNA: TGCAGCGTTGGTCTCCCCCTGAACACTGAAGCTTTCTTT. V is TRBV29-1 and J is TRBJ1-1; no firm D call. Germline-derived CDR1 and CDR2 are SQVTM and ANQGSEA. V lost 4 bases, J lost 0 bases, and 9 bases lay in between. This CDR3 comprises 13 residues.

There are a few counts of this clone. V is TRBV9 and J is TRBJ2-7; possibly TRBD1 for D (5 bases). CDR1 and CDR2 (germline): SGDLS, YYNGEE. The CDR3 extends over 14 amino acids. With 3 bases removed from V and 2 bases from J, the gap between germline ends came to 12 bases. The CDR3 coding sequence is TGTGCCAGCAGCGCGACAGTCACTCCCTACGAGCAGTACTTC. Amino acids: CASSATVTPYEQYF.

The table lists this clone with a count of one. The sample carries other DNA sequences with the same CDR3. The chain links TRBV20-1 to TRBJ2-5; D is uncertain. The CDR3 runs to 11 residues. V was shortened by 3 bases and J by 1 base, with 3 bases between the two germline ends. Germline CDR1 reads DFQATT; CDR2 reads SNEGSKA (reference sequence). The CDR3 DNA reads as TGCAGTGCTAGGGTCCAAGAGACCCAGTACTTC. Encoded protein: CSARVQETQYF.

The CDR3 DNA is TGCGCCAGCAGCCAAGTGGAGATGCGAGCGAACTCCTACAATGAGCAGTTCTTC. Translating it yields CASSQVEMRANSYNEQFF. The chain couples TRBV4-3 to TRBJ2-1; D call uncertain. From germline, CDR1 is LGHNA and CDR2 YSLEER. V was clipped by 1 base and J by 0 bases, with 16 bases between them. This CDR3 region has 18 residues.

This CDR3 reads CAWSSSRTELPTNYGYTF. The CDR3 DNA reads as TGTGCCTGGAGCTCCTCCCGGACAGAGCTACCAACTAACTATGGCTACACCTTC. This chain uses TRBV30 with TRBJ1-2; possible D gene TRBD1, 6 bases. V dropped 3 bases and J dropped 0 bases, with 23 bases sitting between them. CDR1 GTSNPN and CDR2 SVGIG come from the germline V gene (reference sequence). This CDR3 is 18 amino acids long.

This clone has only a few counts. V usage is TRBV10-3 and J usage is TRBJ2-6; the match to TRBD1 covers 7 bases. The CDR3 is made up of 17 amino acids. CDR1 ENHRY and CDR2 SYGVKD come from the germline V gene. The junction had 8 bases not matched to a gene; V was cut back by 6 bases and J by 0 bases. The CDR3 reads CAISDGQVRSGANVLTF. The CDR3 DNA is TGTGCCATCAGCGATGGACAGGTCCGCTCTGGGGCCAACGTCCTGACTTTC.

The CDR3 reads CASSLAGGAFETQYF. CDR3 DNA sequence: TGCGCCAGCAGCTTGGCCGGGGGGGCCTTCGAGACCCAGTACTTC. V and J are TRBV5-1 and TRBJ2-5; 8 nucleotides agree with TRBD2. The CDR3 is made up of 15 amino acids. CDR1 is SGHRS, CDR2 YFSETQ, per germline. The junction had 6 bases not matched to a gene; V was cut back by 0 bases and J by 5 bases.

The V and J genes are TRBV29-1 and TRBJ2-3, with 8 bases lining up with TRBD2. The CDR3 contains 14 residues. Germline loops: CDR1 SQVTM, CDR2 ANQGSEA. With V trimmed by 1 base and J by 2 bases, 2 bases remained unmatched. CDR3 sequence (DNA): TGCAGCGTTGAAGGCGGGGGGTTCACAGATACGCAGTATTTT. Encoded protein: CSVEGGGFTDTQYF.

As for this clone: Other nucleotide sequences in the sample specify the same CDR3. The chain is built from TRBV7-3 and TRBJ2-5, with a weak D call TRBD1 (6 bases). V was trimmed by 0 bases and J by 5 bases, leaving 7 bases between them. The CDR3 has 13 amino acids. The germline V gene encodes CDR1 SGHTA and CDR2 FQGTGA. The CDR3 here is CASSLTRGETQYF. CDR3 sequence (DNA): TGTGCCAGCAGCTTAACGAGGGGGGAGACCCAGTACTTC.

The genes are TRBV15 and TRBJ2-5, with D unresolved. Germline CDR1 and CDR2: LNHNV and YYDKDF (reference sequence). The CDR3 consists of 13 residues. Trimming shortened V by 6 bases and J by 2 bases, and 10 bases separated the two germline ends. The CDR3 region is CATRNRPQETQYF. The DNA for the CDR3 is TGTGCCACCAGGAATCGACCTCAAGAGACCCAGTACTTC.

The rearrangement links TRBV29-1 to TRBJ2-4, with D tentatively TRBD1 (9 bases). The CDR3 consists of 14 residues. Germline assignment: CDR1 SQVTM and CDR2 ANQGSEA. The V and J ends lost 4 bases and 4 bases respectively, with 14 bases between them. CDR3 nucleotides: TGCAGCGTTGCGGGAGGGACAGGGAAAAACATTCAGTACTTC. This encodes CSVAGGTGKNIQYF. Full variable domain (rest looked up from reference TRBV29-1 and TRBJ2-4): SAVISQKPSRDICQRGTSLTIQCQVDSQVTMMFWYRQQPGQSLTLIATANQGSEATYESGFVIDKFPISRPNLTFSTLTVSNMSPEDSSIYLCSVAGGTGKNIQYFGAGTRLSVL.

This clone was seen a few times. This chain joins TRBV29-1 and TRBJ2-7; 8 positions agree with TRBD1. Germline V CDR1 and CDR2: SQVTM, ANQGSEA. The CDR3 sequence is 14 residues long. V lost 7 bases and J lost 2; bases outside the gene matches: 10. As DNA, the CDR3 is TGCAGCGCCCTGGGGACAGGAACCACCTACGAGCAGTACTTC. It specifies CSALGTGTTYEQYF.

Relative to its sample, this clone is medium-sized. The rearrangement uses TRBV2 and TRBJ2-3; 9 bases fit TRBD2. CDR1 and CDR2 from the germline V gene are SNHLY and FYNNEI. V lost 7 bases to trimming and J lost 2 bases; unmatched junction nucleotides: 10. The CDR3 is 16 amino acids. CDR3 DNA sequence: TGTGCCAGCATCGAAGCTAGCGGGACAAACACAGATACGCAGTATTTT. Translated: CASIEASGTNTDTQYF.

The V gene is TRBV2, the J gene TRBJ2-6, with a possible D match to TRBD2 (5 bases). Germline CDR1 and CDR2: SNHLY and FYNNEI. V dropped 4 bases and J dropped 0 bases, with 10 bases sitting between them. The CDR3 runs 16 residues. CDR3 in DNA: TGTGCCAGCAGTGGGAGGTACCCCTCTGGGGCCAACGTCCTGACTTTC. Its translation: CASSGRYPSGANVLTF. The full variable domain, completed using reference TRBV2 and TRBJ2-6, is EPEVTQTPSHQVTQMGQEVILRCVPISNHLYFYWYRQILGQKVEFLVSFYNNEISEKSEIFDDQFSVERPDGSNFTLKIRSTKLEDSAMYFCASSGRYPSGANVLTFGAGSRLTVL.

The V call is TRBV5-1, the J call TRBJ2-1; 12 bases fit TRBD2. This CDR3 has 14 amino acids. Germline-derived CDR1 and CDR2 are SGHRS and YFSETQ. V gave up 4 bases and J gave up 7 bases; unmatched junction bases: 3. The CDR3 DNA reads TGCGCCAGCAGCAAGACTAGCGGGGGAAATGAGCAGTTCTTC. It codes for CASSKTSGGNEQFF.

This clone showed up just a few times. The chain combines TRBV28 with TRBJ2-1; TRBD1 aligns across 11 bases. The CDR3 loop spans 16 amino acids. CDR1 and CDR2 (germline): MDHEN, SYDVKM. V gave up 5 bases and J gave up 6 bases; unmatched junction bases: 9. The CDR3 nucleotides are TGTGCCAGCAGTCCGGCCGGTGGGACAGGGGGCAATGAGCAGTTCTTC. Translation: CASSPAGGTGGNEQFF.

V usage is TRBV27 and J usage is TRBJ2-1, with 8 bases that match TRBD2. Trimming cost V 5 bases and J 5 bases; bases outside gene matches: 14. The CDR3 extends over 17 amino acids. CDR1 is MNHEY, CDR2 SMNVEV, per germline (reference sequence). The chain's CDR3 is CASSPRLAGGIHNEQFF. As DNA, the CDR3 is TGTGCCAGCAGTCCCAGGTTGGCGGGAGGTATCCACAATGAGCAGTTCTTC.

The chain has TRBV5-1 and TRBJ2-5; TRBD1 matches at 10 bases. CDR3 length: 15 amino acids. V lost 5 bases, J lost 1 base, and 5 bases stayed unmatched. CDR1 is SGHRS, CDR2 YFSETQ, per germline. The CDR3 sequence: CASRPGTGAQETQYF. CDR3 nucleotides: TGCGCCAGCAGGCCTGGGACAGGGGCCCAAGAGACCCAGTACTTC. The full variable domain, rest sourced from reference TRBV5-1 and TRBJ2-5, is KAGVTQTPRYLIKTRGQQVTLSCSPISGHRSVSWYQQTPGQGLQFLFEYFSETQRNKGNFPGRFSGRQFSNSRSEMNVSTLELGDSALYLCASRPGTGAQETQYFGPGTRLLVL.

J is TRBJ2-5 and V is TRBV5-4; TRBD2 aligns across 15 bases. V lost 3 bases and J lost 2; bases outside the gene matches: 2. This CDR3 is 16 amino acids long. The germline V gene has CDR1 SGHNT and CDR2 YYREEE (reference sequence). CDR3 sequence reads: CASSSGLAGGQETQYF. CDR3 bases: TGTGCCAGCAGCTCCGGACTAGCGGGAGGGCAAGAGACCCAGTACTTC.

The genes are TRBV25-1 and TRBJ1-2, with D unclear. Germline CDR1 reads MGHDK; CDR2 reads SYGVNS. The CDR3 has 14 amino acids. V was clipped by 3 bases and J by 8 bases, with 16 bases between them. This CDR3 reads CASSERRLQEGYTF. CDR3 DNA: TGTGCCAGCAGTGAGCGACGCCTTCAGGAGGGCTACACCTTC.

V is TRBV15 and J is TRBJ2-1; 7 bases line up with TRBD2. The CDR3 spans 17 residues. Germline CDR1 is LNHNV and CDR2 is YYDKDF (reference sequence). V lost 0 bases, J lost 2 bases, and 7 bases stayed unmatched. CDR3 region: CATSRDWLREPYNEQFF. The CDR3 coding sequence is TGTGCCACCAGCAGAGATTGGTTGCGGGAGCCCTACAATGAGCAGTTCTTC.

This clone has just a few counts. The V call is TRBV7-6, the J call TRBJ2-1; the D is unclear. V lost 1 base, J lost 8 bases, and 12 bases lay in between. Germline CDR1 and CDR2: SGHVS and FNYEAQ. This CDR3 comprises 14 residues. The CDR3 sequence is CASSLGIEAHEQFF. CDR3 DNA sequence: TGTGCCAGCAGCTTAGGGATAGAGGCCCATGAGCAGTTCTTC.

The rearrangement joins TRBV27 to TRBJ2-3; tentatively, D is TRBD2 (6 bases). The germline V and J ends were trimmed by 5 bases and 0 bases, with 18 bases remaining between them. Germline V gene lookup returns CDR1 MNHEY and CDR2 SMNVEV (reference sequence). The CDR3 is 17 residues long. CDR3: CASSLLDYPISTDTQYF. The CDR3 DNA reads TGTGCCAGCAGTCTCCTGGACTACCCCATAAGCACAGATACGCAGTATTTT.

This clone was picked up a small number of times. Other nucleotide sequences in the sample specify the same CDR3. The rearrangement uses TRBV9 and TRBJ2-5; D is unclear. Trimming removed 0 bases from V and 2 bases from J, with 5 bases in between. The CDR3 has 13 residues. Germline assignment: CDR1 SGDLS and CDR2 YYNGEE. This chain's CDR3 is CASSVGGQETQYF. CDR3 sequence (DNA): TGTGCCAGCAGCGTAGGTGGGCAAGAGACCCAGTACTTC.